This T cell receptor beta chain was sequenced during a study of blood T cell repertoires in COVID-19. Germline loops: CDR1 SGHTA, CDR2 FQGNSA. Deletions cut 1 base from V and 7 bases from J, with 13 bases between. The CDR3 extends over 15 amino acids. This clone was observed a single time. Original analysis: Reference gene primer amplification gave nucleated cell count estimates. Assay used: immunoSEQ multiplex PCR; TCRdb lists only in-frame clones, some missing. From that table come the V and J calls and clone size; the DNA was used to work out D and trimming. The sample contains roughly 13,000 clones, roughly 83% of which appear only once.

V usage is TRBV7-2 and J usage is TRBJ2-2; TRBD2 might be the D (6 bases). This TCR came from a man aged 35 to 55 with active or convalescent COVID-19. What was sequenced was peripheral blood. This CDR3 reads CASSLGQGGVGELFF. Here the CDR3 DNA reads TGTGCCAGCAGCTTAGGGCAGGGAGGCGTCGGGGAGCTGTTTTTT.